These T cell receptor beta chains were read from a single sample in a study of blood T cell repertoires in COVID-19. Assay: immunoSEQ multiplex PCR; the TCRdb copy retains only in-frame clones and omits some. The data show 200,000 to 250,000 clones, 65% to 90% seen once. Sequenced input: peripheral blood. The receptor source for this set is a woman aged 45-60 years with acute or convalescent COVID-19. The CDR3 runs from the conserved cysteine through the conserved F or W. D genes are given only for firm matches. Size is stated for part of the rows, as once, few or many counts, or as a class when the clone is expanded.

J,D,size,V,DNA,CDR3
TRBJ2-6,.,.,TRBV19,TGTGCCAGTAGTATCGACATGATGAGCTCTGGGGCCAACGTCCTGACTTTC,CASSIDMMSSGANVLTF
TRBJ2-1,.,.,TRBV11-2,TGTGCCAGCAGCTCGGACGGACTGGCAGCCAATGAGCAGTTCTTC,CASSSDGLAANEQFF
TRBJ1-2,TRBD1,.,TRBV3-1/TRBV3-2,TGTGCCAGCAGCCAAAGTGGGACAGGGAGTGGCTACACCTTC,CASSQSGTGSGYTF
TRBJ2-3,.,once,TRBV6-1,TGTGCCAGCAGTGAGCCGGGACACAGCACAGATACGCAGTATTTT,CASSEPGHSTDTQYF
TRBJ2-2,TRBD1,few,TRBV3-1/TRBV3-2,TGTGCCAGCAGCCAGGGACAGGGCGACACCGGGGAGCTGTTTTTT,CASSQGQGDTGELFF
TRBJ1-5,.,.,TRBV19,TGTGCCAGTAGTACCGGTGGGCCCAATCAGCCCCAGCATTTT,CASSTGGPNQPQHF
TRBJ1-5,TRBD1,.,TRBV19,TGTGCCAGTAGCATCGACAGGGGCAGCAATCAGCCCCAGCATTTT,CASSIDRGSNQPQHF
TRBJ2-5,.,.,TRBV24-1,TGTGCCACCAGTGACCCCAAGGGGGGAGGGCAAGAGACCCAGTACTTC,CATSDPKGGGQETQYF
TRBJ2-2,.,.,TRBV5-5,TGTGCCAGCAGGGGCAGTCCCGGGGAGCTGTTTTTT,CASRGSPGELFF
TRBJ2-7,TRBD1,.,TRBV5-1,TGCGTCAGCAGCACAACCGGGACAGGGACCTACGAGCAGTACTTC,CVSSTTGTGTYEQYF
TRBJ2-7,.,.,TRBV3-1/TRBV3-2,TGTGCCAGCAGCCGGAACAGGTTATACGAGCAGTACTTC,CASSRNRLYEQYF
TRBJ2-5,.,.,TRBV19,TGTGCCAGTAGTATGGGGGGATACGCTAACCAAGAGACCCAGTACTTC,CASSMGGYANQETQYF
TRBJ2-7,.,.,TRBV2,TGTGGCAGTCGGGGTAACGAGCAGTACTTC,CGSRGNEQYF
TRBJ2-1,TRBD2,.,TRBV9,TGTGCCAGCAGCGTAGGGGCGACTAGCAGGTGGTCCTACAATGAGCAGTTCTTC,CASSVGATSRWSYNEQFF
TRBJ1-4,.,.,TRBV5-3,TGTGCCAGAAGCATCCGGGACATCGAGGGGACTAATGAAAAACTGTTTTTT,CARSIRDIEGTNEKLFF